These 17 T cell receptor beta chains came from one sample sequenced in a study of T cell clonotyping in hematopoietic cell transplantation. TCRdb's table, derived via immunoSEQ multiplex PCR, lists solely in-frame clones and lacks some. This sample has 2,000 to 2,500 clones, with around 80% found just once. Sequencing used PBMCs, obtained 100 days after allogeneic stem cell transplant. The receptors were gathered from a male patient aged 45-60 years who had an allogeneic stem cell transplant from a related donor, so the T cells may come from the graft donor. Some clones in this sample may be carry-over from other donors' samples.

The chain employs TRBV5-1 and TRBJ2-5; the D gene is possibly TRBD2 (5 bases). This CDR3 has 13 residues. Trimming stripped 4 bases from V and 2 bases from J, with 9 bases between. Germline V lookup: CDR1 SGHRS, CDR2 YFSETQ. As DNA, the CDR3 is TGCGCCAGCAGCGTACTAGTTCAAGAGACCCAGTACTTC. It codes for CASSVLVQETQYF.

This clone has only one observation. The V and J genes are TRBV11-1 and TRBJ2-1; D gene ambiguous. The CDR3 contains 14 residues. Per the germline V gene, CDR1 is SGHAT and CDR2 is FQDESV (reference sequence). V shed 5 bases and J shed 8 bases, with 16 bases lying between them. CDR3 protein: CASSIGIRLDEQFF. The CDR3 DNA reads TGTGCCAGCAGCATAGGGATACGTCTGGATGAGCAGTTCTTC.

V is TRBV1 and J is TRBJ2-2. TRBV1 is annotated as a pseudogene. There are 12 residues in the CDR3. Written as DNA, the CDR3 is TGCACCCACAGCCATTACACCGGGGAGCTGTTTTTT. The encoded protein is CTHSHYTGELFF.

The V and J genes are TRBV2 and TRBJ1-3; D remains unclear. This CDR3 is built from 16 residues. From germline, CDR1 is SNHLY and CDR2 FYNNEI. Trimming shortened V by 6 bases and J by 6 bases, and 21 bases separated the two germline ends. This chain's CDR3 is CASRALLTADENTIYF. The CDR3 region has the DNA TGTGCCAGCAGGGCTCTATTGACCGCGGACGAAAACACCATATATTTT.

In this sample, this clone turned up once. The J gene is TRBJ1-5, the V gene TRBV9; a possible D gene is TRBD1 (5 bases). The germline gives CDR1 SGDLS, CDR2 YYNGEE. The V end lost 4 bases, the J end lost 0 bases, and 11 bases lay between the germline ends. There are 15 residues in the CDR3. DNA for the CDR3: TGTGCCAGCAGCAGCGACGGACATAGCAATCAGCCCCAGCATTTT. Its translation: CASSSDGHSNQPQHF.

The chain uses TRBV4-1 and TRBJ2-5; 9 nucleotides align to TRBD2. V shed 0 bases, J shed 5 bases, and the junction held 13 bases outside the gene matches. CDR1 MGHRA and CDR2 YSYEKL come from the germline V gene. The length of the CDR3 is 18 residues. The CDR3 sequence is CASSQEGVLAGRGETQYF. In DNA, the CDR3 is TGCGCCAGCAGCCAAGAGGGGGTCCTAGCGGGGCGGGGGGAGACCCAGTACTTC.

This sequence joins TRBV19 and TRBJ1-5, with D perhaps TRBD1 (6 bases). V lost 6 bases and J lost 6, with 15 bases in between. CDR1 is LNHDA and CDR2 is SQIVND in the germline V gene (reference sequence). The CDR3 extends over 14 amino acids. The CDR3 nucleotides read TGTGCCAGTAGGGAAGAAGGGGGATCTCAGCCCCAGCATTTT. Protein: CASREEGGSQPQHF.

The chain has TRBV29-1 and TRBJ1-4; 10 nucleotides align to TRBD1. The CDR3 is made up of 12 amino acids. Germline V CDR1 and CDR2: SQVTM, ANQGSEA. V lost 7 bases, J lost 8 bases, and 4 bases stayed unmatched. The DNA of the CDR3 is TGCAGCGGGGGGACAGGGGAGGAAAAACTGTTTTTT. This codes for CSGGTGEEKLFF.

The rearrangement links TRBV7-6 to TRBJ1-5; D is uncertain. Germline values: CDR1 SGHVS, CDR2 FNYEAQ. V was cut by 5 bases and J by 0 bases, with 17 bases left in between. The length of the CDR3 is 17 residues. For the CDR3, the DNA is TGTGCCAGCAGCCCACCCTACGGCGGCGGTAGCAATCAGCCCCAGCATTTT. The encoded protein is CASSPPYGGGSNQPQHF.

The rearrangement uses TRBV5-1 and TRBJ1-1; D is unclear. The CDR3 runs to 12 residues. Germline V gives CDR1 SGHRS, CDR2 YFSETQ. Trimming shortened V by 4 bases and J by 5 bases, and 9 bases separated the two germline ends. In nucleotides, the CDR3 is TGCGCCAGCAGCCCTGGGAGTACTGAAGCTTTCTTT. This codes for CASSPGSTEAFF.

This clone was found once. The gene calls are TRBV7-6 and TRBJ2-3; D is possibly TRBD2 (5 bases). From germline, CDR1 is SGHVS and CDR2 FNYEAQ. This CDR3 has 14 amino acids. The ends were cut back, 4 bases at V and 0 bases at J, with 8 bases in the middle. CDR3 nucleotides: TGTGCCAGCAGCTCAGGACTTAGCACAGATACGCAGTATTTT. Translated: CASSSGLSTDTQYF.

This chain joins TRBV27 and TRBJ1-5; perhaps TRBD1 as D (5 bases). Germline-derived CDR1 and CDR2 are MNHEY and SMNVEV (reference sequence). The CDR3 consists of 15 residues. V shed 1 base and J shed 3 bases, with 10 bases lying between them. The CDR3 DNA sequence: TGTGCCAGCAGTTTATTTGGGGGTTCCAATCAGCCCCAGCATTTT. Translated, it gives CASSLFGGSNQPQHF.

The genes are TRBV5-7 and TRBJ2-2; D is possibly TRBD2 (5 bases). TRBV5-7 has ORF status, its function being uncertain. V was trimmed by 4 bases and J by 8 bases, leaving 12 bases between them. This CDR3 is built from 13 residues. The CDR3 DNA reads TGTGCCAGCAGCGGCGGGCGGATTGGGGAGCTGTTTTTT. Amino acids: CASSGGRIGELFF.

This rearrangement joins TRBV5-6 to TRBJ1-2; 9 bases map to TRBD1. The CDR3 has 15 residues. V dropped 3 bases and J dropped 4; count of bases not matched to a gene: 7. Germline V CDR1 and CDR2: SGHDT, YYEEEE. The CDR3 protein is CASSWDRELGYGYTF. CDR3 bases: TGTGCCAGCAGCTGGGACAGGGAGTTGGGCTATGGCTACACCTTC.

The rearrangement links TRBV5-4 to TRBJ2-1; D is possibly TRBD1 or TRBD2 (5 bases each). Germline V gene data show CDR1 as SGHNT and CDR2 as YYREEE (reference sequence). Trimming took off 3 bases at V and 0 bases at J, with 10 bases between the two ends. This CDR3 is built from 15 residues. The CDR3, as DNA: TGTGCCAGCAGCTCGCCGGGACGCTCCTACAATGAGCAGTTCTTC. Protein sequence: CASSSPGRSYNEQFF.

In DNA, the CDR3 is TGTGCCAGCAGACTCACTAGCGGGGGGACAGATACGCAGTATTTT. It is translated as CASRLTSGGTDTQYF. The rearrangement links TRBV7-3 to TRBJ2-3, with 12 bases aligning to TRBD2. Germline V CDR1 and CDR2: SGHTA, FQGTGA. The CDR3 runs 15 residues. V shed 6 bases and J 3 bases; nucleotides not matched to a gene: 4.

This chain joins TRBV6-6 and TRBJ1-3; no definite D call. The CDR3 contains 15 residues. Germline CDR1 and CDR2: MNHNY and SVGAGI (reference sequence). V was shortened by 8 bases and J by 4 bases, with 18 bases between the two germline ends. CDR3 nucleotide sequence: TGTGCCAGCTCCAGCAGCCCAGTTCAGGGAAACACCATATATTTT. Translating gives CASSSSPVQGNTIYF.